This TCR beta chain was profiled in a study of T-cell reconstitution after alpha-beta-depleted transplantation in children. This CDR3 spans 13 amino acids. Looked up from germline, CDR1 is SGHKS and CDR2 is YYEKEE (reference sequence). Trimming removed 1 base from V and 9 bases from J, with 11 bases in between. Study conclusions and caveats: Recipient T cells and thymic progenitors that survived were the source of the high TCRbeta diversity seen at day 60 in some patients. The origin of alpha-beta T cells about two months after transplant was reportedly several hundred expanded graft clones. Once a year had passed after transplant, T-cell counts and diversity came mostly from newly produced T cells.

The TCRbeta library incorporated unique molecular identifiers. MiXCR, run by TCRdb on the PCR reads, gives a single entry per CDR3 protein. The table includes fewer than 400,000 distinct CDR3 sequences, over 20% detected once. On this clonotype itself: Antigen unknown.

The starting material was PBMCs, mostly from graft donor cells, obtained 180 days after TCRalphabeta/CD19-depleted stem cell transplant. The TCR originated in a male patient between 5 and 17 years old who had a stem cell transplant for acute lymphoblastic leukemia, so the T cells may come from the graft donor. This chain connects TRBV5-5 to TRBJ2-1; possibly TRBD1 or TRBD2 for D (6 bases each). The chain's CDR3 is CASSLWGATEQFF. CDR3 nucleotides: TGTGCCAGCAGCTTGTGGGGGGCAACTGAGCAGTTCTTC.